These 18 T cell receptor beta chains originate from one sample sequenced in a study of blood T cell repertoires in COVID-19. Sequencing used immunoSEQ multiplex PCR; TCRdb keeps in-frame clones, though not all of them. The table includes approximately 70,000 clones, 72% detected once. The sample comprised PBMCs or T cells enriched from blood (not recorded which). These receptors were obtained from a woman between 55 and 75 years old who had been exposed to COVID-19.

This clone appeared once. The chain links TRBV19 to TRBJ2-5; D may be TRBD1 (6 bases). Between the trimmed V and J ends, which lost 3 bases and 1 base, there was a span of 12 bases. The CDR3 is 15 amino acids. Germline-derived CDR1 and CDR2 are LNHDA and SQIVND (reference sequence). CDR3 protein: CASSIGPQGQETQYF. The CDR3 coding sequence is TGTGCCAGTAGTATCGGGCCACAGGGCCAAGAGACCCAGTACTTC.

In its sample, this clone was seen a few times. The genes are TRBV11-2 and TRBJ2-5, with 9 bases aligning to TRBD2. Germline lookup yields CDR1 SGHAT and CDR2 FQNNGV. The CDR3 is made up of 14 amino acids. After removal of 3 bases from V and 5 bases from J, the junction contained 4 bases not matched to a gene. The CDR3 region is CASSFAGGLETQYF. The CDR3 DNA follows: TGTGCCAGCAGCTTTGCGGGGGGGTTGGAGACCCAGTACTTC.

The V call is TRBV7-3, the J call TRBJ2-1; 9 bases map to TRBD2. J was trimmed by 4 bases and V by 5 bases; bases with no gene match: 15. The CDR3 covers 18 residues. Germline loops: CDR1 SGHTA, CDR2 FQGTGA. DNA of the CDR3: TGTGCCAGCAGCCAAACGGGTTTAACTAGCGGGCAATACAATGAGCAGTTCTTC. Residues: CASSQTGLTSGQYNEQFF.

This clone was recorded once. The J gene is TRBJ2-2, the V gene TRBV4-1, with a possible D match to TRBD2 (5 bases). Trimming took off 6 bases at V and 7 bases at J, with 15 bases between the two ends. Germline loops: CDR1 MGHRA, CDR2 YSYEKL. The CDR3 spans 14 residues. CDR3 DNA: TGCGCCAGCAGGGCCCTCCCGGGGAACGGGGAGCTGTTTTTT. Protein sequence: CASRALPGNGELFF.

The rearrangement links TRBV15 to TRBJ2-5, with TRBD2 matching 7 bases. With 5 bases clipped from V and 2 bases from J, the junction kept 5 bases outside the gene matches. This CDR3 is built from 14 residues. Germline CDR1 reads LNHNV; CDR2 reads YYDKDF (reference sequence). The CDR3: CATSPTGGQETQYF. The CDR3 region has the DNA TGTGCCACCAGCCCCACGGGGGGACAAGAGACCCAGTACTTC.

J is TRBJ1-1 and V is TRBV30; a weak D match, TRBD1 (5 bases). Germline lookup yields CDR1 GTSNPN and CDR2 SVGIG (reference sequence). The length of the CDR3 is 14 residues. Trimming stripped 1 base from V and 6 bases from J, with 15 bases between. The chain's CDR3 is CAWSGDAREAEAFF. CDR3 coding DNA: TGTGCCTGGAGTGGGGACGCCCGGGAGGCTGAAGCTTTCTTT.

V and J are TRBV5-6 and TRBJ1-2; D may be TRBD1 (6 bases). The germline V and J ends were trimmed by 2 bases and 5 bases, with 10 bases remaining between them. CDR3 length equals 13 residues. Germline V gives CDR1 SGHDT, CDR2 YYEEEE. The CDR3 loop is CASSLQGTYGYTF. CDR3 DNA: TGTGCCAGCAGCTTACAGGGAACATATGGCTACACCTTC.

The chain employs TRBV18 and TRBJ1-1, with D possibly TRBD1 on 6 matching bases. With 6 bases removed from V and 3 bases from J, the gap between germline ends came to 17 bases. The CDR3 length is 15 residues. In germline, CDR1 is KGHSH, CDR2 LQKENI. CDR3 region: CASSPPWDTYTEAFF. The CDR3 nucleotides are TGTGCCAGCTCCCCTCCATGGGACACTTACACTGAAGCTTTCTTT.

The genes are TRBV7-2 and TRBJ1-6; no definite D call. The germline V and J ends were trimmed by 2 bases and 10 bases, with 6 bases remaining between them. From germline, CDR1 is SGHTA and CDR2 FQGNSA. This CDR3 spans 12 amino acids. The CDR3 is CASSLTASPLHF. The DNA of the CDR3 is TGTGCCAGCAGCTTAACAGCCTCACCCCTCCACTTT.

This clone came up once. V is TRBV10-2 and J is TRBJ2-5, with 11 bases fitting TRBD2. Looked up from germline, CDR1 is WSHSY and CDR2 is SAAADI. V lost 5 bases, J lost 3 bases, and 5 bases stayed unmatched. The CDR3 is 15 residues long. The CDR3: CASSYGTSGEETQYF. The CDR3 region has the DNA TGCGCCAGCAGTTACGGGACTAGCGGAGAAGAGACCCAGTACTTC.

This clone has a handful of counts. CDR3 residues: CASSPRGPTGTKNIQYF. CDR3 in DNA: TGTGCCAGTAGCCCTAGGGGGCCCACTGGAACCAAAAACATTCAGTACTTC. V gene TRBV19 combines with J gene TRBJ2-4; 7 positions agree with TRBD1. The CDR3 contains 17 residues. Per the germline V gene, CDR1 is LNHDA and CDR2 is SQIVND (reference sequence). V gave up 6 bases and J gave up 2 bases; unmatched junction bases: 13.

This rearrangement joins TRBV23-1 to TRBJ1-1, with 7 positions matching TRBD1. TRBV23-1 is sorted into the ORF group, with uncertain function. The CDR3 length is 16 residues. J was trimmed by 3 bases and V by 1 base; bases with no gene match: 8. CDR3 protein: CASSQLQGIGDTEAFF. CDR3 coding DNA: TGCGCCAGCAGTCAATTACAGGGGATCGGGGACACTGAAGCTTTCTTT.

This clone was detected many times. Here the CDR3 reads CASSLSTGDTNSPLHF. DNA for the CDR3: TGTGCCAGTAGTCTCTCAACAGGGGATACAAATTCACCCCTCCACTTT. This sequence joins TRBV19 and TRBJ1-6; 7 positions agree with TRBD1. There are 16 residues in the CDR3. Trimming cost V 5 bases and J 7 bases; bases outside gene matches: 11. Per germline, CDR1 LNHDA and CDR2 SQIVND (reference sequence).

The rearrangement joins TRBV7-2 to TRBJ2-5; 12 bases align to TRBD2. Germline assignment: CDR1 SGHTA and CDR2 FQGNSA. With 7 bases clipped from V and 4 bases from J, the junction kept 10 bases outside the gene matches. The CDR3 sequence is 16 residues long. In DNA form, the CDR3 reads TGTGCCAGCACCCGCGACTTGACTAGCGGGAGAGAGACCCAGTACTTC. Translating it yields CASTRDLTSGRETQYF.

The chain links TRBV15 to TRBJ1-2; D call uncertain. The CDR3 is 12 residues long. V lost 3 bases, J lost 6 bases, and 8 bases lay in between. The germline gives CDR1 LNHNV, CDR2 YYDKDF (reference sequence). The CDR3 DNA follows: TGTGCCACCAGCAGGGGAGTCGATGGCTACACCTTC. Protein sequence: CATSRGVDGYTF.

The V gene is TRBV2, the J gene TRBJ1-1, with D maybe TRBD1 (6 bases). The CDR3 has 16 residues. Trimming stripped 7 bases from V and 0 bases from J, with 18 bases between. Germline CDR1 and CDR2: SNHLY and FYNNEI. This CDR3 is CASMDSPPPLNTEAFF. The CDR3 DNA is TGTGCCAGCATGGACAGCCCTCCTCCCTTGAACACTGAAGCTTTCTTT.

This clone has a single count. This chain uses TRBV7-9 with TRBJ2-1; 8 bases map to TRBD1. After removal of 5 bases from V and 2 bases from J, the junction contained 5 bases not matched to a gene. The CDR3 runs to 15 residues. From germline, CDR1 is SEHNR and CDR2 FQNEAQ (reference sequence). As DNA, the CDR3 is TGTGCCAGCAGCACACAGGGGGTCACCTACAATGAGCAGTTCTTC. This codes for CASSTQGVTYNEQFF.

The chain is built from TRBV12-3 or TRBV12-4 and TRBJ2-3; TRBD2 might be the D (6 bases). This CDR3 has 13 amino acids. The V gene lost 7 bases and the J gene lost 9 bases, with 17 bases spanning the gap. The CDR3 DNA reads TGTGCCAGCACTACCACGGGACTGATGACGCAGTATTTT. It yields the protein CASTTTGLMTQYF.